This T cell receptor beta chain was captured by sequencing in a study of control samples from healthy donors and cancer patients. This CDR3 has 15 amino acids. The V end was cut by 7 bases, the J end by 1 base, with 13 bases between. CDR1 and CDR2 from the germline V gene are MNHNY and SVGAGI (reference sequence). Assay used: immunoSEQ multiplex PCR; TCRdb lists only in-frame clones, some missing. Of approximately 94,000 clones detected, approximately 90% appear once; the ten largest clones hold approximately 1%. V and J are TRBV6-6 and TRBJ2-2, with D possibly TRBD1 on 5 matching bases. Sequencing was carried out using blood. This TCR was sampled from a woman in her 30s in good health. CDR3 coding DNA: TGTGCCAGCAATAAACAGGACCTGAACACCGGGGAGCTGTTTTTT. It codes for CASNKQDLNTGELFF.